This entry concerns a single T cell receptor (beta chain). Between the trimmed V and J ends, which lost 2 bases and 0 bases, there was a span of 8 bases. The germline gives CDR1 SGHVS, CDR2 FNYEAQ. This CDR3 spans 15 amino acids. Sequencing used immunoSEQ multiplex PCR; TCRdb keeps in-frame clones, though not all of them. The sample records over 85,000 clones, 88% being singletons. The data stem from a study of blood T cell repertoires in COVID-19. The V and J genes are TRBV7-6 and TRBJ1-3; D is uncertain. The receptor comes from an elderly woman with active COVID-19. The material sequenced was peripheral blood. Written as DNA, the CDR3 is TGTGCCAGCAGCTTATACAAGAACTCTGGAAACACCATATATTTT. Encoded protein: CASSLYKNSGNTIYF.